This T cell receptor (beta chain) was found in a study of beta chain features in type 1 diabetes. Study background: Age and gender were similar between patients and healthy donors, as were cell yields. Study-wide results and caveats: The naive, central memory and Treg TCRB repertoires showed an apparent similarity that was greater among patients than among healthy donors. There were fewer insertions and more deletions at the VDJ junctions of type 1 diabetes patients. PCR might favor shorter templates, but any such skew would affect patients and controls equally.

The CDR3 is 15 amino acids. V was pared by 5 bases and J by 0 bases, with 5 bases of the junction left unmatched. Looked up from germline, CDR1 is MNHNS and CDR2 is SASEGT. Comment on this clone: Its specificity is not known.

TCRB transcripts that were expressed got sequenced, as all of the isolated RNA had been reverse transcribed. TCRdb keeps only in-frame clones here, not all; method: immunoSEQ multiplex PCR. Of some 900,000 clones listed, around a sixth are singletons. The source material was naive CD4+ T cells from blood. The chain joins TRBV6-1 to TRBJ2-7; 9 bases agree with TRBD1. This TCR derives from a woman aged 18-29 years in good health. The CDR3 loop is CASSTGQGSSYEQYF. The DNA of the CDR3 is TGTGCCAGCAGTACGGGACAGGGCAGCTCCTACGAGCAGTACTTC.